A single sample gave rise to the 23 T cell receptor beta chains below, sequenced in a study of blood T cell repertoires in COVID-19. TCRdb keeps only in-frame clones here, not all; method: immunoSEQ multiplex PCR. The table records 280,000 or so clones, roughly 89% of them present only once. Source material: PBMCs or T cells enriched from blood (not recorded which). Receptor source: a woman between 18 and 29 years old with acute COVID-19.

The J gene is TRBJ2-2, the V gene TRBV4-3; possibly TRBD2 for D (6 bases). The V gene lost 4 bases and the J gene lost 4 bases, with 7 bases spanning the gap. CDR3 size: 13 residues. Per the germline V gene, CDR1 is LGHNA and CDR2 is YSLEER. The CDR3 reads CASSPTSTGELFF. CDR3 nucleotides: TGCGCCAGCAGCCCGACTAGCACCGGGGAGCTGTTTTTT.

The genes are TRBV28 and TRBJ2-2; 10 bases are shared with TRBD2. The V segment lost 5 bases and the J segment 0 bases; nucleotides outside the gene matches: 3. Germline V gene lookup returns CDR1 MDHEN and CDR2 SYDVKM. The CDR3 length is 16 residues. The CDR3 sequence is CASSPGLATNTGELFF. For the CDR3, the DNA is TGTGCCAGCAGTCCGGGACTAGCGACGAACACCGGGGAGCTGTTTTTT.

The chain's CDR3 is CASRRTGPYEQYF. CDR3 sequence (DNA): TGTGCTAGCCGGAGAACAGGCCCCTACGAGCAGTACTTC. V is TRBV12-5 and J is TRBJ2-7; tentatively, D is TRBD1 (5 bases). V was trimmed by 9 bases and J by 2 bases, leaving 14 bases between them. This CDR3 has 13 residues. Looked up from germline, CDR1 is LGHNT and CDR2 is FRNRAP.

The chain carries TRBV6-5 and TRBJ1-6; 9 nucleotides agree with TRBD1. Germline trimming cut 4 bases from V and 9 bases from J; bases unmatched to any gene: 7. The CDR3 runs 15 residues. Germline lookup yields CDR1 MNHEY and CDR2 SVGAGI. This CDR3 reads CASSLGGQGGSPLHF. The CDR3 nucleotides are TGTGCCAGCAGTTTAGGGGGACAGGGTGGTTCACCCCTCCACTTT.

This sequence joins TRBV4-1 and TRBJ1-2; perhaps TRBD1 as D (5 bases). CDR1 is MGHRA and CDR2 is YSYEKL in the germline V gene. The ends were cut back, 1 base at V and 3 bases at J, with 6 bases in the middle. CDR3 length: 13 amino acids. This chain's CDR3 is CASSQARDYGYTF. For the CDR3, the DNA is TGCGCCAGCAGCCAAGCCAGGGACTATGGCTACACCTTC.

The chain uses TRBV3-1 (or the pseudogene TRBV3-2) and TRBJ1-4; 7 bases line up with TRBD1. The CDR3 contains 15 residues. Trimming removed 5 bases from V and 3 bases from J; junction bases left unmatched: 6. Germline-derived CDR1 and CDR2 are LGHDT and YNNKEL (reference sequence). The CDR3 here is CASSYRGVANEKLFF. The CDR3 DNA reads TGTGCCAGCAGCTACAGGGGAGTGGCTAATGAAAAACTGTTTTTT.

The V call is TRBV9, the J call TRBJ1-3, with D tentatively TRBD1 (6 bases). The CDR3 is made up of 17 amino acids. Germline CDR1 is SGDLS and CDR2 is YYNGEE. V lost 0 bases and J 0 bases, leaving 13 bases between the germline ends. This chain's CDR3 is CASSVGDRPSSGNTIYF. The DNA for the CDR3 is TGTGCCAGCAGCGTAGGTGACAGGCCTAGCTCTGGAAACACCATATATTTT.

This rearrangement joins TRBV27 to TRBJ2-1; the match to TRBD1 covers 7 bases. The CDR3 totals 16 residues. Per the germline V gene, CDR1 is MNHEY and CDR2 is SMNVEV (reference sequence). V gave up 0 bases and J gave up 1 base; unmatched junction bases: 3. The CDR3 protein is CASSLSSGGSYNEQFF. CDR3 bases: TGTGCCAGCAGTTTATCCTCAGGGGGATCCTACAATGAGCAGTTCTTC.

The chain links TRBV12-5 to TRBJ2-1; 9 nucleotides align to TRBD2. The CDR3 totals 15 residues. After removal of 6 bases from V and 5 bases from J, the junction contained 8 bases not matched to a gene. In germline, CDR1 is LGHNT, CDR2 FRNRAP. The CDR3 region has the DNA TGTGCTAGTGGCCGTAGCGGGAGAAACGACAATGAGCAGTTCTTC. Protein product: CASGRSGRNDNEQFF.

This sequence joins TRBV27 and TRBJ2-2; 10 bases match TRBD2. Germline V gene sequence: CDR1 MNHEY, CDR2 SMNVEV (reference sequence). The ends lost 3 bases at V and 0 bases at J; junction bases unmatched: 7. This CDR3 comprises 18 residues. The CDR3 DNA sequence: TGTGCCAGCAGTTTCACGGGACTAGCGTTCGCGAACACCGGGGAGCTGTTTTTT. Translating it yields CASSFTGLAFANTGELFF.

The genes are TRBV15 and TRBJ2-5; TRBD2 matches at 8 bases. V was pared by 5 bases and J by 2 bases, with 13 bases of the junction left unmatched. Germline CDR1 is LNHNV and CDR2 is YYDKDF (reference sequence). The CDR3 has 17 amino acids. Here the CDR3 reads CATSGGIMLAGQETQYF. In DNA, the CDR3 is TGTGCCACCAGCGGGGGGATAATGCTAGCGGGTCAAGAGACCCAGTACTTC.

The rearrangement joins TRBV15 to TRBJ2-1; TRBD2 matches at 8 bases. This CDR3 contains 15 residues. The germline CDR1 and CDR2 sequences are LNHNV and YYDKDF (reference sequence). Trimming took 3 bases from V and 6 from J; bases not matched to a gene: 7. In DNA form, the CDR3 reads TGTGCCACCAGCAGCCAGCGGGAGAGTATCAATGAGCAGTTCTTC. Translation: CATSSQRESINEQFF.

In DNA form, the CDR3 reads TGTGCCTGGAGTGTGAAGGAGGGGAAGAACTATGGCTACACCTTC. Its protein product is CAWSVKEGKNYGYTF. This chain links TRBV30 with TRBJ1-2, with D maybe TRBD1 (5 bases). The CDR3 is 15 residues long. Trimming removed 0 bases at V and 2 bases at J, with 13 bases between. Per germline, CDR1 GTSNPN and CDR2 SVGIG (reference sequence).

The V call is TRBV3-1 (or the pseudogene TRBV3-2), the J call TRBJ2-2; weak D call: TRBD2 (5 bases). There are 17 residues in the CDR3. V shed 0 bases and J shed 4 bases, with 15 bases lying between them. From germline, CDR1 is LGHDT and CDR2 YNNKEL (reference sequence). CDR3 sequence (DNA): TGTGCCAGCAGCCAAGATCCGCGGGCAGCCCTCACCGGGGAGCTGTTTTTT. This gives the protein CASSQDPRAALTGELFF.

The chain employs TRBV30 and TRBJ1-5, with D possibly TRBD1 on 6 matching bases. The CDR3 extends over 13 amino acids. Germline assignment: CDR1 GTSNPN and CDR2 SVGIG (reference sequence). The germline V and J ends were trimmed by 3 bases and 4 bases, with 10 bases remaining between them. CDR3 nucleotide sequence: TGTGCCTGGAGCAGACAGGTTAATCAGCCCCAGCATTTT. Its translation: CAWSRQVNQPQHF.

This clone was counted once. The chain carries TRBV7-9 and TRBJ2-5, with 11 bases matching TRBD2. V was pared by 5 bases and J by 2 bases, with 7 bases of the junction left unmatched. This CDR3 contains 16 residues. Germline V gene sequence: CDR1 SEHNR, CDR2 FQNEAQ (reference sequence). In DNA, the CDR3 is TGTGCCAGCAGCCACGGAGTAGCGGGAGGGCAAGAGACCCAGTACTTC. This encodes CASSHGVAGGQETQYF.

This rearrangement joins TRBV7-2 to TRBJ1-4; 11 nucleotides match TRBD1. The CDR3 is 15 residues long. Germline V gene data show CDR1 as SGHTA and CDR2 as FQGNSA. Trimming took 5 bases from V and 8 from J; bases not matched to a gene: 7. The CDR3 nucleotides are TGTGCCAGCAGCACAACCGGGACAGGGGGGGAAAAACTGTTTTTT. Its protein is CASSTTGTGGEKLFF.

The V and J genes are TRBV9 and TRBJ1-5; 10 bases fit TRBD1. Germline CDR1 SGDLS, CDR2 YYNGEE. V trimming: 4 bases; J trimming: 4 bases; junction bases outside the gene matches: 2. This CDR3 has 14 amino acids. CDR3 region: CASSRQGANQPQHF. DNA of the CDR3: TGTGCCAGCAGCAGACAGGGGGCGAATCAGCCCCAGCATTTT.

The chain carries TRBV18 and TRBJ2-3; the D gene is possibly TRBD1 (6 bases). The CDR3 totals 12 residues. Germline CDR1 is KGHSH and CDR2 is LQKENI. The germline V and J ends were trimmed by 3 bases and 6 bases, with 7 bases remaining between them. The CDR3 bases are TGTGCCAGCTCACCGCAGGGGGATACGCAGTATTTT. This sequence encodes CASSPQGDTQYF.

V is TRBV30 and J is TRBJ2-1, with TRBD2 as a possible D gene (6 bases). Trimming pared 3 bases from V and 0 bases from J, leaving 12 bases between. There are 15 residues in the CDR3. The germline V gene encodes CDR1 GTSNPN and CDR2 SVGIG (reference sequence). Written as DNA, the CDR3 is TGTGCCTGGAGGGTTATTAGCGGCTCCTACAATGAGCAGTTCTTC. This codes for CAWRVISGSYNEQFF. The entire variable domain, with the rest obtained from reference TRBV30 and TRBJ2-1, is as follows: SQTIHQWPATLVQPVGSPLSLECTVEGTSNPNLYWYRQAAGRGLQLLFYSVGIGQISSEVPQNLSASRPQDRQFILSSKKLLLSDSGFYLCAWRVISGSYNEQFFGPGTRLTVL.

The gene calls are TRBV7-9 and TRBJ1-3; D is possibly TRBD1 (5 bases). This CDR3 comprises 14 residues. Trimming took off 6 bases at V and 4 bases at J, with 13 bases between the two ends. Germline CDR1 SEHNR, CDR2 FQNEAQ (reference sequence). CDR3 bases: TGTGCCAGCAGTTCGACAGTGGCCGGAAACACCATATATTTT. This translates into CASSSTVAGNTIYF.

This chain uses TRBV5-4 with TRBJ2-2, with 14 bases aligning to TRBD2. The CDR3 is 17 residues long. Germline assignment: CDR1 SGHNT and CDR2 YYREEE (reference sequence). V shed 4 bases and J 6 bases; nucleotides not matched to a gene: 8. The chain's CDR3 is CASSGGLAGVWAGELFF. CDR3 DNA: TGTGCCAGCAGCGGGGGACTAGCGGGAGTTTGGGCCGGGGAGCTGTTTTTT.

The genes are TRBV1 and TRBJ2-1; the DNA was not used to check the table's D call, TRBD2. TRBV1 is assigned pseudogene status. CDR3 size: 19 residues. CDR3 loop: CTSSLSELAATSSYNEQFF. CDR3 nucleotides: TGCACCAGCAGCCTAAGTGAACTAGCGGCAACGAGCTCCTACAATGAGCAGTTCTTC.